A selection of T cell receptor beta chains follows, all from one sample in a study of T cell responses to AZD1222 COVID-19 vaccine. Libraries were prepared by immunoSEQ multiplex PCR; TCRdb keeps only in-frame clonotypes and omits some of them. The data hold around 150,000 clones, with around nine tenths observed a single time. The specimen comprised peripheral blood, sampled 28 days after the second AZD1222 dose. Source of these receptors: an adult who received the AZD1222 COVID-19 vaccine. The CDR3 runs from the conserved cysteine through the conserved F or W. The order of the fields is J gene, V gene, D gene, CDR3 length, clone size, CDR3 protein, CDR3 DNA. The D gene is left open where the match is weak. The size of a clone is reported for some rows only, either as once, few or many, or as a class for expanded clones.

TRBJ1-2	TRBV5-6	NA	13	NA	CASSLTGSHGYTF	TGTGCCAGCAGCTTGACAGGGAGTCATGGCTACACCTTC
TRBJ2-3	TRBV3-1/TRBV3-2	TRBD2	13	NA	CASSGLAGTTQYF	TGTGCCAGCAGCGGACTAGCGGGAACTACGCAGTATTTT
TRBJ2-1	TRBV4-2	NA	15	NA	CASSQDQGGDNEQFF	TGTGCCAGCAGCCAAGACCAGGGGGGAGACAATGAGCAGTTCTTC
TRBJ2-7	TRBV9	TRBD1	15	NA	CASSPHGRGIDEQYF	TGTGCCAGCAGCCCTCATGGCAGGGGGATCGACGAGCAGTACTTC
TRBJ2-2	TRBV5-1	NA	15	once	CASSLLGSKTGELFF	TGCGCCAGCAGCTTGTTAGGGAGTAAAACCGGGGAGCTGTTTTTT
TRBJ2-3	TRBV6-2/TRBV6-3	NA	12	NA	CASSSSTDTQYF	TGTGCCAGCAGTTCCAGCACAGATACGCAGTATTTT
TRBJ1-4	TRBV5-1	NA	12	NA	CASRQGREKLFF	TGCGCCAGCAGACAGGGTCGTGAAAAACTGTTTTTT
TRBJ2-7	TRBV5-5	NA	13	NA	CASSLGQVYEQYF	TGTGCCAGCAGCTTGGGACAGGTCTACGAGCAGTACTTC
TRBJ1-2	TRBV5-1	TRBD1	15	NA	CASAPRDRGQDGYTF	TGCGCCAGCGCCCCCCGGGACAGGGGGCAGGATGGCTACACCTTC
TRBJ2-1	TRBV28	NA	13	once	CASSGPSPGAQFF	TGTGCCAGCAGTGGACCGTCCCCGGGGGCGCAGTTCTTC
TRBJ2-1	TRBV19	NA	16	NA	CASSIRGIPSYNEQFF	TGTGCCAGTAGTATTCGTGGGATCCCCTCCTACAATGAGCAGTTCTTC
TRBJ2-7	TRBV7-8	NA	15	NA	CASSLGSQDSYEQYF	TGTGCCAGCAGCTTAGGCAGCCAAGACTCCTACGAGCAGTACTTC
TRBJ1-6	TRBV10-1	TRBD1	16	NA	CASSRDREYSYSPLHF	TGCGCCAGCAGCCGGGACAGGGAATATTCTTATTCACCCCTCCACTTT
TRBJ1-1	TRBV15	NA	15	NA	CATSRDPPMNTEAFF	TGTGCCACCAGCAGAGATCCCCCGATGAACACTGAAGCTTTCTTT
TRBJ2-3	TRBV5-4	NA	13	NA	CASSFIGTDTQYF	TGTGCCAGCAGCTTCATTGGGACAGATACGCAGTATTTT
TRBJ1-6	TRBV12-1	NA	14	NA	CASSLGERNSPLHF	TGTGCCAGCAGCTTAGGGGAACGTAATTCACCCCTCCACTTT
TRBJ1-3	TRBV18	NA	15	NA	CASSPNGLSGNTIYF	TGTGCCAGCTCACCAAACGGCCTCTCTGGAAACACCATATATTTT
TRBJ1-5	TRBV6-1	NA	14	NA	CASSDPGRGQPQHF	TGTGCCAGCAGTGATCCTGGGAGGGGTCAGCCCCAGCATTTT